This T cell receptor (beta chain) was profiled in a study of blood T cell repertoires in COVID-19. V was pared by 5 bases and J by 3 bases, with 13 bases between. Germline assignment: CDR1 SGHTA and CDR2 FQGNSA. The CDR3 sequence is 15 residues long. Original analysis: It was from reference gene primer amplification that nucleated cell counts were estimated. The table came from immunoSEQ multiplex PCR; TCRdb's copy has only in-frame clones and leaves some out. V, J and clone size derive from that table, while D and trimming were established from the DNA sequence. The sample yields roughly 120,000 clones, approximately 85% seen once.

Sequencing was performed on peripheral blood. V gene TRBV7-2 combines with J gene TRBJ2-2; D is undetermined. The TCR comes from a woman of 80 years or more with COVID-19, enrolled during active disease. The CDR3 DNA sequence: TGTGCCAGCAGCAAACTTTCTAGTGACACCGGGGAGCTGTTTTTT. This codes for CASSKLSSDTGELFF. The full variable domain, rest sourced from reference TRBV7-2 and TRBJ2-2, is GAGVSQSPSNKVTEKGKDVELRCDPISGHTALYWYRQSLGQGLEFLIYFQGNSAPDKSGLPSDRFSAERTGGSVSTLTIQRTQQEDSAVYLCASSKLSSDTGELFFGEGSRLTVL.